Listed below are T cell receptor beta chains from one sample, sequenced in a study of blood T cell repertoires in COVID-19. The assay was immunoSEQ multiplex PCR, and TCRdb's table has in-frame clones only and misses some. The sample holds 250,000 or so clones; 84% are singletons and the top ten take roughly 3.2%. Sequenced sample: PBMCs or T cells enriched from blood (not recorded which). These receptors all come from a man in his fifties or sixties who had recovered from COVID-19. Each CDR3 is given with its conserved first and last residue. The D gene is left open where the match is weak. For some rows the clone size is stated as once, few or many, or as a class when expanded; others skip it.

length,D,J,size,V,CDR3,DNA
16,NA,TRBJ1-4,NA,TRBV7-6,CASSLLSGAFNEKLFF,TGTGCCAGCAGCTTACTATCAGGGGCTTTTAATGAAAAACTGTTTTTT
15,TRBD2,TRBJ2-3,once,TRBV5-4,CASSLATSGRGTQYF,TGTGCCAGCAGCTTGGCGACTAGCGGGAGGGGTACGCAGTATTTT
14,NA,TRBJ1-6,once,TRBV6-4,CASTRQAGGSPLHF,TGTGCCAGCACGAGACAGGCTGGTGGTTCACCCCTCCACTTT
15,TRBD2,TRBJ2-7,NA,TRBV11-2,CASTTGGTSHGEQYF,TGTGCCAGCACCACTGGGGGGACTAGCCATGGGGAGCAGTACTTC
14,NA,TRBJ1-1,NA,TRBV6-1,CASLFGGLNTEAFF,TGTGCCAGCCTATTTGGGGGCCTAAACACTGAAGCTTTCTTT
15,TRBD1,TRBJ1-5,NA,TRBV7-9,CASSLSRGQNQPQHF,TGTGCCAGCAGCTTATCGAGGGGGCAAAATCAGCCCCAGCATTTT
16,NA,TRBJ2-5,NA,TRBV6-5,CASSYSNALRWETQYF,TGTGCCAGCAGTTACTCGAACGCCCTGCGCTGGGAGACCCAGTACTTC
16,TRBD1,TRBJ1-6,NA,TRBV2,CASSDSRQGHNSPLHF,TGTGCCAGCAGTGATTCACGACAGGGACATAATTCACCCCTCCACTTT
14,NA,TRBJ2-7,NA,TRBV6-1,CASSEWSSGTGQYF,TGTGCCAGCAGTGAATGGTCTAGCGGGACAGGGCAGTACTTC
16,NA,TRBJ1-6,NA,TRBV28,CASSWSDRRANSPLHF,TGTGCCAGCAGTTGGTCGGACAGACGAGCTAATTCACCCCTCCACTTT
11,NA,TRBJ1-5,NA,TRBV2,CASSVGPPQHF,TGTGCCAGCAGTGTCGGTCCGCCCCAGCATTTT
13,NA,TRBJ1-1,NA,TRBV6-5,CASREGPGTEAFF,TGTGCCAGCAGGGAGGGTCCGGGGACTGAAGCTTTCTTT
14,NA,TRBJ1-3,NA,TRBV29-1,CSVRGPNSGNTIYF,TGCAGCGTTCGCGGTCCAAACTCTGGAAACACCATATATTTT
15,TRBD1,TRBJ2-2,NA,TRBV28,CASSFLDRGGGELFF,TGTGCCAGCAGTTTCCTGGACAGGGGTGGCGGGGAGCTGTTTTTT
16,TRBD1,TRBJ1-5,NA,TRBV7-8,CASSLRTGGLNQPQHF,TGTGCCAGCAGCTTAAGGACAGGGGGCTTAAATCAGCCCCAGCATTTT
16,NA,TRBJ1-3,NA,TRBV9,CASSARTPTNVNTIYF,TGTGCCAGCAGCGCCAGGACTCCAACTAATGTAAACACCATATATTTT
15,TRBD2,TRBJ2-7,once,TRBV4-3,CASSQAAGATYEQYF,TGCGCCAGCAGCCAAGCAGCGGGGGCGACCTACGAGCAGTACTTC
13,NA,TRBJ1-2,NA,TRBV10-2,CASSESSGYGYTF,TGCGCCAGCAGTGAGTCGAGTGGCTATGGCTACACCTTC
16,TRBD2,TRBJ2-1,NA,TRBV9,CASSVRIGLADNEQFF,TGTGCCAGCAGCGTAAGAATAGGACTAGCGGACAATGAGCAGTTCTTC
13,TRBD1,TRBJ2-5,NA,TRBV7-2,CASSMTGSETQYF,TGTGCCAGCAGCATGACAGGGTCGGAGACCCAGTACTTC
15,NA,TRBJ2-5,NA,TRBV24-1,CATSDPTGGQETQYF,TGTGCCACCAGTGACCCCACAGGAGGGCAAGAGACCCAGTACTTC
11,NA,TRBJ2-4,NA,TRBV19,CASTQENIQYF,TGTGCCAGTACACAGGAAAACATTCAGTACTTC
14,NA,TRBJ2-7,NA,TRBV6-2/TRBV6-3,CASSADFPSYEQYF,TGTGCCAGCAGCGCGGACTTTCCCTCCTACGAGCAGTACTTC
13,NA,TRBJ1-1,NA,TRBV29-1,CSVEHRENTEAFF,TGCAGCGTTGAGCACAGGGAGAACACTGAAGCTTTCTTT
13,NA,TRBJ2-2,NA,TRBV5-1,CASSLDRGGELFF,TGCGCCAGCAGCTTGGATCGGGGCGGGGAGCTGTTTTTT
15,NA,TRBJ1-5,NA,TRBV15,CATSRDGGRALAQHF,TGTGCCACCAGCAGAGACGGGGGGAGGGCGCTAGCCCAGCATTTT
14,TRBD1,TRBJ1-2,NA,TRBV18,CASSPGQGPNGYTF,TGTGCCAGCTCACCGGGACAGGGCCCGAATGGCTACACCTTC
15,TRBD1,TRBJ2-2,NA,TRBV5-1,CASSLQGAVSGELFF,TGCGCCAGCAGCCTACAGGGGGCAGTTTCCGGGGAGCTGTTTTTT
13,NA,TRBJ1-5,NA,TRBV24-1,CATSSTGEQPQHF,TGTGCCACCAGTAGCACAGGCGAACAGCCCCAGCATTTT
16,TRBD2,TRBJ2-3,NA,TRBV28,CASSPELAGSTDTQYF,TGTGCCAGCAGTCCGGAACTAGCGGGTAGCACAGATACGCAGTATTTT
15,TRBD2,TRBJ2-3,once,TRBV19,CASTETGGGTDTQYF,TGTGCCAGTACCGAGACCGGGGGGGGCACAGATACGCAGTATTTT
13,TRBD1,TRBJ1-1,NA,TRBV3-1/TRBV3-2,CASSPGQGERAFF,TGTGCCAGCAGCCCGGGACAGGGGGAGAGGGCTTTCTTT
10,NA,TRBJ2-7,NA,TRBV27,CATKNYEQYF,TGTGCCACCAAAAACTACGAGCAGTACTTC
16,NA,TRBJ1-4,NA,TRBV6-5,CASSYAGLSTNEKLFF,TGTGCCAGCAGTTATGCAGGGTTATCAACTAATGAAAAACTGTTTTTT
16,TRBD1,TRBJ1-5,NA,TRBV4-2,CASSQDGQANNQPQHF,TGTGCCAGCAGCCAAGATGGACAGGCAAACAATCAGCCCCAGCATTTT
19,NA,TRBJ1-2,NA,TRBV7-9,CASSLDPPRAGQSDYGYTF,TGTGCCAGCAGCTTAGACCCCCCCCGGGCAGGGCAATCGGACTATGGCTACACCTTC
12,NA,TRBJ1-6,NA,TRBV4-2,CASSQEAPPLHF,TGTGCCAGCAGCCAAGAGGCCCCACCCCTCCACTTT
20,TRBD2,TRBJ2-7,once,TRBV3-1/TRBV3-2,CASSQEGWLERGVMPYEQYF,TGTGCCAGCAGCCAAGAGGGTTGGTTGGAGCGGGGCGTCATGCCCTACGAGCAGTACTTC
14,TRBD2,TRBJ2-1,NA,TRBV7-3,CASSETSGYNEQFF,TGTGCCAGCAGCGAGACTAGCGGGTACAATGAGCAGTTCTTC
15,TRBD1,TRBJ1-2,NA,TRBV28,CASRKPGQRLVGYTF,TGTGCCAGCAGGAAACCGGGACAGAGGTTGGTTGGCTACACCTTC
16,NA,TRBJ1-6,NA,TRBV19,CASSFGEGPEGSPLHF,TGTGCCAGTAGTTTTGGCGAGGGGCCGGAGGGCTCACCCCTCCACTTT
18,TRBD2,TRBJ2-7,NA,TRBV6-2/TRBV6-3,CASSYSTLKTSGTYEQYF,TGTGCCAGCAGTTACTCTACCCTTAAGACTAGCGGGACCTACGAGCAGTACTTC
17,TRBD1,TRBJ2-7,NA,TRBV12-5,CASGLVRGTGRNIEQYF,TGTGCTAGTGGTTTGGTACGGGGGACAGGACGTAATATCGAGCAGTACTTC
16,NA,TRBJ2-1,NA,TRBV7-2,CASSQNAVGSYNEQFF,TGTGCCAGCAGTCAGAACGCCGTCGGGTCCTACAATGAGCAGTTCTTC
14,NA,TRBJ2-7,many,TRBV4-2,CASSQGGSRYEQYF,TGTGCCAGCAGCCAGGGGGGTAGCCGCTACGAGCAGTACTTC